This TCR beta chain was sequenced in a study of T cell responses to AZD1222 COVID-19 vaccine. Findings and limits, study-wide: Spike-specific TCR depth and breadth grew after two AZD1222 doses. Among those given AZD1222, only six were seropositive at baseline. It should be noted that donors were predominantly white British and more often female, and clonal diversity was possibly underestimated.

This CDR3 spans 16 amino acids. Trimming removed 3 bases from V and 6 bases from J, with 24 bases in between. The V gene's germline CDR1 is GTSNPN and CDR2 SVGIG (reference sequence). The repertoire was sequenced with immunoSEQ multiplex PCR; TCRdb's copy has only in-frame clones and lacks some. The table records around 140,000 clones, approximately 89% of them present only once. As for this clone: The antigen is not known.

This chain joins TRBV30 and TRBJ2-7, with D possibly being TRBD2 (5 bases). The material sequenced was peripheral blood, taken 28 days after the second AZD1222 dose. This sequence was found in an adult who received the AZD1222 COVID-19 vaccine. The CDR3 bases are TGTGCCTGGAGCTCTTTAGACTACTCCGCCACATCCGAGCAGTACTTC. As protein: CAWSSLDYSATSEQYF.